This T cell receptor beta chain was captured in a study of molecular identifiers for immune sequencing clone quantification. Study details: Replicate experiments took RNA from 20,000 or 100,000 naive CD8 cells, divided it five ways and sequenced four.

The CDR3 runs 15 residues. V lost 5 bases to trimming and J lost 3 bases, with 14 bases between them. MiXCR, run by TCRdb on the PCR reads, gives a single entry per CDR3 protein. Of approximately 670,000 distinct CDR3 sequences in the sample, 20% were seen once. The study's findings and limits: Highly expanded clone sizes could be underestimated by identical TCR molecules that share a barcode. Jurkat TCR RNA spiked in from one cell (amid about 1 million naive cells) was reportedly detectable.

This clonotype was recorded a few times. Antigen unknown. CD8+CD4-CCR7+CD45RA+ sorting gave the naive CD8 T cells. The source material was naive CD8+ T cells from blood, with Jurkat cell RNA spiked in. The subset: FACS-sorted CD8+CD4-CCR7+CD45RA+ naive T cells. The V gene is TRBV12-3 or TRBV12-4, the J gene TRBJ1-3, with TRBD1 as a possible D gene (5 bases). The receptor was isolated from a human donor in good health. Some libraries in this study had Jurkat cell RNA spiked in. Here the CDR3 reads CASSIGGSSGNTIYF. In nucleotides, the CDR3 is TGTGCCAGCAGTATCGGGGGAAGTAGTGGAAACACCATATATTTT.